This TCR beta chain was obtained from a study of a mutant IDH1 vaccine in newly diagnosed glioma. Study-level background: The study started vaccination 4-6 weeks after radiotherapy alone, or with temozolomide cycles. Week 35 held visit V12, while week 47 held visit V13.

Time point defined: week 35, safety follow-up. The study gave 300 ug of mutant IDH1 20-mer peptide per vaccine dose, with topical imiquimod. Overall study findings and caveats: The study observed vaccine-induced immune responses in more than 80% of patients. Pseudoprogression apparently lacked any relation to changes in top peripheral T cell clonotypes.

Data came from immunoSEQ multiplex PCR; TCRdb stores just in-frame clones and leaves some out. The data show over 40,000 clones, with roughly nine tenths seen just once and about 1.6% held by the top ten. The V end lost 5 bases, the J end lost 3 bases, and 7 bases lay between the germline ends. The germline gives CDR1 LNHDA, CDR2 SQIVND (reference sequence). The CDR3 extends over 12 amino acids. Concerning this clone itself: The antigen is not known.

The chain carries TRBV19 and TRBJ1-2, with D uncertain. The clonotype comes from a man in his forties with glioma. Sample: PBMCs, taken from a glioma patient whose treatment included an IDH1 peptide vaccine. The CDR3 region is CASSARDYGYTF. The DNA of the CDR3 is TGTGCCAGTAGTGCCCGTGACTATGGCTACACCTTC. The variable domain in full, with the rest retrieved from reference TRBV19 and TRBJ1-2, is DGGITQSPKYLFRKEGQNVTLSCEQNLNHDAMYWYRQDPGQGLRLIYYSQIVNDFQKGDIAEGYSVSREKKESFPLTVTSAQKNPTAFYLCASSARDYGYTFGSGTRLTVV.